The sequence of this TCR beta chain was determined in a study of T cell changes during pregnancy in multiple sclerosis. Clones were read by immunoSEQ multiplex PCR, and TCRdb kept only the in-frame ones, dropping some. The table has about 30,000 clones, more than 85% seen once; the top ten hold approximately 3.8%. The CDR3 is made up of 11 amino acids. Germline V gene sequence: CDR1 DFQATT, CDR2 SNEGSKA (reference sequence). Trimming took 0 bases from V and 13 from J, leaving 10 bases between them. This material consisted of CD4+ T cells from peripheral blood mononuclear cells, taken in the first trimester of pregnancy. The V call is TRBV20-1, the J call TRBJ2-1, with a possible D match to TRBD2 (6 bases). This TCR was sampled from a female donor in good health, enrolled as a control in a pregnancy study. As DNA, the CDR3 is TGCAGTGCTAGAGATTGGGGGGAACAGTTCTTC. This gives the protein CSARDWGEQFF.